This T cell receptor (beta chain) was recorded in a study of follicular helper T cells after annual influenza vaccination. The CDR3 extends over 13 amino acids. Germline-derived CDR1 and CDR2 are SGHNT and YYREEE (reference sequence). V dropped 6 bases and J dropped 12; count of bases not matched to a gene: 12. The time point: 2014-2015 season, pre-vaccination. Clones were read by immunoSEQ multiplex PCR, and TCRdb kept only the in-frame ones, dropping some. The sample lists about 14,000 clones; just under 85% were seen once. The origin of this receptor is an adult who received the influenza vaccine. Sequences were derived from CXCR5- memory CD4+ T cells sorted from blood, sampled on the day of influenza vaccination. This chain uses TRBV5-4 with TRBJ1-1, with 9 bases identical to TRBD1. CDR3 nucleotide sequence: TGTGCCAGCAAGAGAGGGGGACAGGGTTTTTCTTTCTTT. This encodes CASKRGGQGFSFF.